The clone carrying this TCR beta chain came up once. Its antigen is still unknown. One end of the junction is discordant with germline, which a read error may explain. The source of the sample is a study of T-cell memory formation after mild COVID-19. Study-level findings and limits: There were some responding clones in pre-infection memory, which suggested that cross-reactive memory had joined.

5'RACE with constant-segment primers built TCRalpha and TCRbeta cDNA libraries with UMIs. TCRdb re-derived calls from the 5' RACE reads in MiXCR, one entry per CDR3 protein. In the table there are over 300,000 distinct CDR3 sequences, 20% to 25% of which are singletons. The CDR3 has 11 amino acids. The V gene is TRBV12-3 or TRBV12-4, the J gene TRBJ1-1; D may be TRBD1 (5 bases). The specimen was PBMCs or a T cell subset sorted from them (not recorded which). This sequence was found in a man younger than 35 who had mild COVID-19 (a few samples of this study predate the infection). Cell type and time point are not known. The CDR3 nucleotides are TGTGCCAGCAGTCCGGGGCCCGGCGGCGAATTT. Protein: CASSPGPGGEF.